A single sample is the source of the 9 T cell receptor beta chains below, sequenced in a study of CD8 T cells in ankylosing spondylitis. TCRdb re-analysed the 5' RACE reads in MiXCR, keeping a single row per CDR3 protein. The sample carries approximately 260,000 distinct CDR3 sequences, 7.5% to 9% recorded once. The sample was blood, either unsorted or a sorted T cell fraction (not recorded which). These receptors were obtained from a male donor with ankylosing spondylitis or in good health (not recorded which).

The rearrangement joins TRBV10-3 to TRBJ2-7; possibly TRBD1 or TRBD2 for D (5 bases each). The CDR3 sequence is 16 residues long. Trimming left V 8 bases short and J 0 bases short, with 20 bases between. Germline V gives CDR1 ENHRY, CDR2 SYGVKD. The chain's CDR3 is CAIPQGARKSSYEQYF. Here the CDR3 DNA reads TGTGCCATCCCGCAGGGAGCCCGGAAGAGCTCCTACGAGCAGTACTTC.

The table lists this clonotype with many counts. The chain links TRBV11-2 to TRBJ2-2; D remains ambiguous. Germline CDR1 reads SGHAT; CDR2 reads FQNNGV. This CDR3 spans 14 amino acids. Trimming cost V 5 bases and J 3 bases, with 10 bases left between them. The CDR3 nucleotides are TGTGCCAGCAGCATGGGCCGGTACACCGGGGAGCTGTTTTTT. It is translated as CASSMGRYTGELFF.

This clonotype was seen repeatedly, ten times or more. V usage is TRBV18 and J usage is TRBJ1-4; no clear D. Trimming shortened V by 5 bases and J by 8 bases, and 12 bases separated the two germline ends. Germline values: CDR1 KGHSH, CDR2 LQKENI. This CDR3 has 13 residues. The CDR3 is CASSSRADEKLFF. The CDR3 region has the DNA TGTGCCAGCTCATCACGAGCGGACGAAAAACTGTTTTTT.

This clonotype was seen more than once but under ten times. This chain connects TRBV9 to TRBJ1-3; D gene unclear. CDR1 and CDR2 from the germline V gene are SGDLS and YYNGEE. The CDR3 extends over 14 amino acids. V was cut by 0 bases and J by 4 bases, with 8 bases left in between. The CDR3 is CASSVEVLGNTIYF. CDR3 nucleotide sequence: TGTGCCAGCAGCGTAGAGGTGCTGGGAAACACCATATATTTT.

A word on this clonotype: A much larger clone differs from this one at a single base, so this may be a read error. This rearrangement joins TRBV29-1 to TRBJ2-1; 12 bases agree with TRBD2. J gave up 2 bases and V 4 bases, and 3 bases lay outside the gene matches. CDR1 SQVTM and CDR2 ANQGSEA come from the germline V gene. CDR3 length: 15 amino acids. The CDR3 DNA reads as TGCAGCGTTGCTGGACTAGCGGGGACCTACAATGAGCAGTTCTTC. Its protein product is CSVAGLAGTYNEQFF.

A few counts support this clonotype. This chain links TRBV18 with TRBJ1-3; TRBD1 is a possible D gene (5 bases). Germline V gives CDR1 KGHSH, CDR2 LQKENI. V was pared by 6 bases and J by 0 bases, with 15 bases between. The CDR3 extends over 16 amino acids. The CDR3 spells CASSSSGRSSGNTIYF. CDR3 sequence (DNA): TGTGCCAGCTCCTCGTCGGGACGGAGCTCTGGAAACACCATATATTTT.

This clonotype was counted ten times or more. V gene TRBV20-1 combines with J gene TRBJ1-1; no firm D call. V lost 5 bases to trimming and J lost 4 bases, with 11 bases between them. Germline V gives CDR1 DFQATT, CDR2 SNEGSKA (reference sequence). The length of the CDR3 is 12 residues. Written as DNA, the CDR3 is TGCAGTGCTGACCGGGCGGGCACTGAAGCTTTCTTT. Its translation is CSADRAGTEAFF.

This clonotype came up a few times. The V and J genes are TRBV7-9 and TRBJ2-1; 10 bases are shared with TRBD2. V was pared by 5 bases and J by 3 bases, with 10 bases of the junction left unmatched. Germline CDR1 reads SEHNR; CDR2 reads FQNEAQ (reference sequence). The CDR3 totals 17 residues. This chain's CDR3 is CASSPRGLATGYNEQFF. The CDR3 DNA follows: TGTGCCAGCAGCCCCCGGGGACTAGCGACTGGCTACAATGAGCAGTTCTTC.

This clonotype has a handful of counts. The V call is TRBV11-2, the J call TRBJ2-1; no definite D call. Between the trimmed V and J ends, which lost 4 bases and 7 bases, there was a span of 11 bases. CDR1 SGHAT and CDR2 FQNNGV come from the germline V gene. The CDR3 is 13 residues long. CDR3 nucleotides: TGTGCCAGCAGCTCACAGATTGGAAATGAGCAGTTCTTC. It is translated as CASSSQIGNEQFF.